This TCR beta chain was retrieved from a study of CD8 T cells in Susac syndrome. Study-wide context: There were Susac syndrome patients who were therapy-naive at blood draw, others on corticosteroids, and others on intravenous immunoglobulin alone.

Germline lookup yields CDR1 DFQATT and CDR2 SNEGSKA (reference sequence). There are 15 residues in the CDR3. Trimming took 1 base from V and 7 from J; bases not matched to a gene: 4. While CD8+ and CD4+ T cells were isolated negatively, TEMRA cells were enriched by FACS. After extraction with the RNeasy kit, about 0.45 to 1 ug of the RNA was reverse transcribed using random hexamers. Across 54 Vbeta and 13 Jbeta, TCR beta CDR3 was amplified with immunoSEQ multiplex PCR. TCRdb processed the immunoSEQ multiplex PCR reads anew with MiXCR; each CDR3 protein has one entry. The sample comprises 85,000 to 120,000 distinct CDR3 sequences, roughly 95% of which are singletons, and about 0.41% rests with the top ten.

The gene calls are TRBV20-1 and TRBJ1-6; 10 bases fit TRBD1. The sample taken for sequencing was CD8+ T cells from PBMCs. This receptor was obtained from a human donor with Susac syndrome. The CDR3 bases are TGCAGTGCTAGAGCTCAGGGACAGGGGAATTCACCCCTCCACTTT. It yields the protein CSARAQGQGNSPLHF.